This entry is about one T cell receptor beta chain. These data originate in a study of neoadjuvant nivolumab and ipilimumab in lung cancer. Only in-frame clones appear in the TCRdb table, and some are missing; sequencing was by immunoSEQ multiplex PCR. The table records 10,000 to 15,000 clones, about two thirds of them present only once. Germline lookup yields CDR1 SEHNR and CDR2 FQNEAQ (reference sequence). The CDR3 has 16 residues. Trimming left V 1 base short and J 3 bases short, with 16 bases between. Material: peripheral blood, obtained after neoadjuvant nivolumab, alone or with ipilimumab, at or shortly before surgery. This chain links TRBV7-9 with TRBJ2-7, with D perhaps matching TRBD2 (6 bases). The clonotype comes from an adult with non-small cell lung cancer. CDR3 DNA sequence: TGTGCCAGCAGCTTAGGTAGACGGGAGATAAGCTACGAGCAGTACTTC. Its protein is CASSLGRREISYEQYF. Looking up the rest from reference TRBV7-9 and TRBJ2-7 gives the full variable domain: DTGVSQNPRHKITKRGQNVTFRCDPISEHNRLYWYRQTLGQGPEFLTYFQNEAQLEKSRLLSDRFSAERPKGSFSTLEIQRTEQGDSAMYLCASSLGRREISYEQYFGPGTRLTVT.